The 31 T cell receptor beta chains below were found in one sample sequenced in a study of control samples from healthy donors and cancer patients. TCRdb's table, derived via immunoSEQ multiplex PCR, lists solely in-frame clones and lacks some. In the table there are 100,000 to 150,000 clones, approximately 90% of which are singletons. The sequenced sample consisted of blood. These TCRs come from a man aged 18 to 30 in good health.

The chain joins TRBV30 to TRBJ1-5, with D possibly TRBD1 on 5 matching bases. The germline CDR1 and CDR2 sequences are GTSNPN and SVGIG (reference sequence). The CDR3 runs 15 residues. V lost 0 bases and J 1 base, leaving 10 bases between the germline ends. The CDR3 reads CAWSVQSGSNQPQHF. CDR3 nucleotide sequence: TGTGCCTGGAGTGTACAATCAGGGAGCAATCAGCCCCAGCATTTT. Variable domain in full (rest from reference TRBV30 and TRBJ1-5): SQTIHQWPATLVQPVGSPLSLECTVEGTSNPNLYWYRQAAGRGLQLLFYSVGIGQISSEVPQNLSASRPQDRQFILSSKKLLLSDSGFYLCAWSVQSGSNQPQHFGDGTRLSIL.

This CDR3 reads CASSLGFEGATNFSTDTQYF. DNA of the CDR3: TGCGCCAGCAGCTTGGGATTTGAGGGTGCTACGAATTTTAGCACAGATACGCAGTATTTT. V usage is TRBV5-1 and J usage is TRBJ2-3; D might be TRBD2 (5 bases). The length of the CDR3 is 20 residues. V lost 0 bases to trimming and J lost 0 bases, with 23 bases between them. Germline CDR1 is SGHRS and CDR2 is YFSETQ.

V usage is TRBV10-2 and J usage is TRBJ1-2; D remains unclear. Trimming shortened V by 3 bases and J by 0 bases, and 17 bases separated the two germline ends. The CDR3 sequence is 17 residues long. Per the germline V gene, CDR1 is WSHSY and CDR2 is SAAADI. CDR3 residues: CASSDIFTVSTNYGYTF. The CDR3 coding sequence is TGCGCCAGCAGTGACATCTTCACAGTTTCTACTAACTATGGCTACACCTTC.

Notes on this clone: This CDR3 is also generated by other DNA sequences in the sample. The rearrangement links TRBV7-9 to TRBJ1-1; no firm D call. The germline V gene has CDR1 SEHNR and CDR2 FQNEAQ (reference sequence). V lost 1 base to trimming and J lost 5 bases, with 5 bases between them. The CDR3 runs to 12 residues. The CDR3 loop is CASSLGTTEAFF. DNA for the CDR3: TGTGCCAGCAGCTTAGGAACGACTGAAGCTTTCTTT.

In nucleotides, the CDR3 is TGTGCCAGCAGTGAAAGTAAAGGCGGGTCCTACGAGCAGTACTTC. This gives the protein CASSESKGGSYEQYF. V usage is TRBV6-1 and J usage is TRBJ2-7; perhaps TRBD2 as D (5 bases). Trimming removed 2 bases from V and 1 base from J, with 12 bases in between. The germline V gene encodes CDR1 MNHNS and CDR2 SASEGT. CDR3 length: 15 amino acids.

The chain recombines TRBV9 with TRBJ2-2; 11 nucleotides agree with TRBD2. V shed 3 bases and J 7 bases; nucleotides not matched to a gene: 8. CDR3 size: 16 residues. The germline V gene has CDR1 SGDLS and CDR2 YYNGEE. The CDR3 DNA sequence: TGTGCCAGCAGCGACGGTAGCGGGGGGGCCGGCGGGGAGCTGTTTTTT. Its translation: CASSDGSGGAGGELFF.

The V call is TRBV7-9, the J call TRBJ2-1, with D unresolved. There are 13 residues in the CDR3. The germline CDR1 and CDR2 sequences are SEHNR and FQNEAQ (reference sequence). Trimming pared 5 bases from V and 6 bases from J, leaving 11 bases between. CDR3 sequence: CASSAPVFNEQFF. Written as DNA, the CDR3 is TGTGCCAGCAGCGCACCAGTTTTCAATGAGCAGTTCTTC.

In the case of this clone: Other DNA sequences in this specimen translate into the identical CDR3. The chain is built from TRBV12-3 or TRBV12-4 and TRBJ2-3; no clear D gene. Trimming took 5 bases from V and 2 from J, leaving 5 bases between them. The CDR3 spans 12 residues. The CDR3 DNA is TGTGCCAGCAGTCTAAACACAGATACGCAGTATTTT. Translation: CASSLNTDTQYF.

The chain carries TRBV2 and TRBJ1-2; D is possibly TRBD1 (6 bases). This CDR3 is 16 amino acids long. V was cut by 7 bases and J by 4 bases, with 22 bases left in between. Germline CDR1 is SNHLY and CDR2 is FYNNEI. In DNA, the CDR3 is TGTGCCAGCAAGGGTTATGTAGGACAGTTAAGCTATGGCTACACCTTC. Its protein is CASKGYVGQLSYGYTF.

This clone was counted a single time. The gene calls are TRBV7-9 and TRBJ2-2; the D is unclear. CDR1 is SEHNR, CDR2 FQNEAQ, per germline (reference sequence). Trimming removed 5 bases at V and 3 bases at J, with 13 bases between. This CDR3 region has 15 residues. The CDR3: CASSPTNHYTGELFF. The CDR3 DNA reads TGTGCCAGCAGCCCCACTAACCATTACACCGGGGAGCTGTTTTTT.

The rearrangement links TRBV19 to TRBJ1-6; D is undetermined. CDR1 and CDR2 (germline): LNHDA, SQIVND (reference sequence). The CDR3 extends over 14 amino acids. Trimming took 4 bases from V and 11 from J, leaving 15 bases between them. The CDR3, as DNA: TGTGCCAGTAGTACTCCCGGGGATTCGGCACCCCTCCACTTT. The encoded protein is CASSTPGDSAPLHF. Combining the CDR3 with reference TRBV19 and TRBJ1-6 gives the whole variable domain DGGITQSPKYLFRKEGQNVTLSCEQNLNHDAMYWYRQDPGQGLRLIYYSQIVNDFQKGDIAEGYSVSREKKESFPLTVTSAQKNPTAFYLCASSTPGDSAPLHFGNGTRLTVT.

In this sample, this clone turned up once. J is TRBJ1-2 and V is TRBV5-1; D ambiguous. This CDR3 is built from 16 residues. Trimming removed 0 bases from V and 2 bases from J, with 14 bases in between. Per germline, CDR1 SGHRS and CDR2 YFSETQ. DNA of the CDR3: TGCGCCAGCAGCTTGGACGGGAGTGGGATGAACTATGGCTACACCTTC. Protein product: CASSLDGSGMNYGYTF.

The chain combines TRBV5-5 with TRBJ2-7, with D perhaps TRBD1 (6 bases). The CDR3 has 13 amino acids. V lost 4 bases, J lost 0 bases, and 8 bases lay in between. Germline loops: CDR1 SGHKS, CDR2 YYEKEE (reference sequence). The CDR3 coding sequence is TGTGCCAGCAGCCGGGACATCTCCTACGAGCAGTACTTC. Protein: CASSRDISYEQYF.

This clone was counted a single time. V gene TRBV7-3 combines with J gene TRBJ2-5; the D is unclear. V dropped 3 bases and J dropped 0 bases, with 5 bases sitting between them. CDR1 SGHTA and CDR2 FQGTGA come from the germline V gene. The CDR3 has 13 residues. The CDR3 sequence: CASSFTYQETQYF. The CDR3, as DNA: TGTGCCAGCAGCTTTACGTACCAAGAGACCCAGTACTTC.

This clone is classed as medium-sized. The chain combines TRBV6-4 with TRBJ2-3; the match to TRBD2 covers 10 bases. The CDR3 consists of 16 residues. Per the germline V gene, CDR1 is MRHNA and CDR2 is SNTAGT. V trimming: 0 bases; J trimming: 2 bases; junction bases outside the gene matches: 2. This chain's CDR3 is CASSDSAGGHTDTQYF. The CDR3 bases are TGTGCCAGCAGTGACTCAGCGGGGGGGCACACAGATACGCAGTATTTT.

The rearrangement links TRBV7-9 to TRBJ1-1; D uncertain. V was cut by 6 bases and J by 3 bases, with 5 bases left in between. Germline assignment: CDR1 SEHNR and CDR2 FQNEAQ (reference sequence). There are 11 residues in the CDR3. In DNA form, the CDR3 reads TGTGCCAGCAGGAGATACACTGAAGCTTTCTTT. Translated, it gives CASRRYTEAFF.

This clone was recorded only once. This sequence joins TRBV6-1 and TRBJ2-4; possible D gene TRBD1, 5 bases. Germline lookup yields CDR1 MNHNS and CDR2 SASEGT. This CDR3 has 17 residues. Trimming removed 0 bases at V and 0 bases at J, with 12 bases between. CDR3 sequence (DNA): TGTGCCAGCAGTGAAGCCTCGGCAGGGCTAGCCAAAAACATTCAGTACTTC. Protein product: CASSEASAGLAKNIQYF.

This clone was found once. The chain combines TRBV5-6 with TRBJ1-4; unclear D gene. The ends were cut back, 3 bases at V and 0 bases at J, with 12 bases in the middle. The germline CDR1 and CDR2 sequences are SGHDT and YYEEEE. This CDR3 has 16 residues. CDR3: CASSSPLDPTNEKLFF. The CDR3 DNA sequence: TGTGCCAGCAGCTCGCCCTTGGACCCAACTAATGAAAAACTGTTTTTT.

The genes are TRBV12-5 and TRBJ2-7, with 9 bases fitting TRBD2. The CDR3 covers 15 residues. In germline, CDR1 is LGHNT, CDR2 FRNRAP. V trimming: 1 base; J trimming: 3 bases; junction bases outside the gene matches: 4. The CDR3 DNA reads TGTGCTAGTGGTTTGGGGGCGGGGGGGATCTACGAGCAGTACTTC. Encoded protein: CASGLGAGGIYEQYF.

The chain uses TRBV2 and TRBJ1-6, with 8 positions matching TRBD1. V lost 3 bases and J lost 0; bases outside the gene matches: 1. Per germline, CDR1 SNHLY and CDR2 FYNNEI. There are 16 residues in the CDR3. The CDR3 reads CASSDDRGSYNSPLHF. CDR3 nucleotide sequence: TGTGCCAGCAGTGATGACAGGGGCTCCTATAATTCACCCCTCCACTTT. The full variable domain, its missing parts supplied by reference TRBV2 and TRBJ1-6, is EPEVTQTPSHQVTQMGQEVILRCVPISNHLYFYWYRQILGQKVEFLVSFYNNEISEKSEIFDDQFSVERPDGSNFTLKIRSTKLEDSAMYFCASSDDRGSYNSPLHFGNGTRLTVT.

This clone came up once. The chain links TRBV7-9 to TRBJ2-1, with 8 bases identical to TRBD1. The CDR3 sequence is 17 residues long. Germline assignment: CDR1 SEHNR and CDR2 FQNEAQ (reference sequence). Trimming took 2 bases from V and 7 from J; bases not matched to a gene: 13. The CDR3 sequence is CASSLYPKTGALNEQFF. The CDR3, as DNA: TGTGCCAGCAGCTTATATCCGAAGACAGGGGCTTTGAATGAGCAGTTCTTC.

V is TRBV6-6 and J is TRBJ1-5, with 8 bases that match TRBD1. After removal of 2 bases from V and 3 bases from J, the junction contained 3 bases not matched to a gene. The germline gives CDR1 MNHNY, CDR2 SVGAGI (reference sequence). CDR3 size: 15 residues. DNA for the CDR3: TGTGCCAGCAGTTACCAGGGGGCGACCAATCAGCCCCAGCATTTT. Translating it yields CASSYQGATNQPQHF.

The chain is built from TRBV3-1 (or the pseudogene TRBV3-2) and TRBJ1-6, with 7 bases fitting TRBD1. This CDR3 contains 16 residues. Germline V gene sequence: CDR1 LGHDT, CDR2 YNNKEL (reference sequence). Losses at the gene ends were 5 bases for V and 0 bases for J; bases not matched to a gene: 4. CDR3 in amino acids: CASSTDRISYNSPLHF. CDR3 sequence (DNA): TGTGCCAGCAGCACGGACAGGATCTCCTATAATTCACCCCTCCACTTT.

The chain links TRBV5-6 to TRBJ1-2; a possible D gene is TRBD1 (5 bases). V was clipped by 1 base and J by 12 bases, with 13 bases between them. CDR3 length equals 12 residues. Germline assignment: CDR1 SGHDT and CDR2 YYEEEE. CDR3 amino acids: CASSLLRGDHTF. The CDR3 DNA reads TGTGCCAGCAGCTTGCTACGGGGGGACCACACCTTC.

The V gene is TRBV18, the J gene TRBJ2-6; D possibly corresponds to TRBD2 (5 bases). Germline loops: CDR1 KGHSH, CDR2 LQKENI. The length of the CDR3 is 17 residues. Trimming removed 3 bases from V and 0 bases from J, with 12 bases in between. In DNA form, the CDR3 reads TGTGCCAGCTCACCTTCGGACGGGATCTCTGGGGCCAACGTCCTGACTTTC. Translating it yields CASSPSDGISGANVLTF.

The rearrangement links TRBV2 to TRBJ1-3; D call uncertain. The ends were cut back, 7 bases at V and 0 bases at J, with 7 bases in the middle. CDR1 SNHLY and CDR2 FYNNEI come from the germline V gene. The CDR3 is 13 residues long. CDR3 in amino acids: CASNADSGNTIYF. CDR3 in DNA: TGTGCCAGCAATGCAGACTCTGGAAACACCATATATTTT. Together with reference TRBV2 and TRBJ1-3, the CDR3 gives the full variable domain: EPEVTQTPSHQVTQMGQEVILRCVPISNHLYFYWYRQILGQKVEFLVSFYNNEISEKSEIFDDQFSVERPDGSNFTLKIRSTKLEDSAMYFCASNADSGNTIYFGEGSWLTVV.

The chain is built from TRBV19 and TRBJ2-5; no definite D call. The CDR3 loop spans 17 amino acids. Germline V lookup: CDR1 LNHDA, CDR2 SQIVND (reference sequence). Trimming pared 3 bases from V and 5 bases from J, leaving 22 bases between. The CDR3 spells CASSIGLRFPERETQYF. As DNA, the CDR3 is TGTGCCAGTAGTATTGGTTTGCGTTTTCCCGAGAGGGAGACCCAGTACTTC. Complete variable domain (other parts from reference TRBV19 and TRBJ2-5): DGGITQSPKYLFRKEGQNVTLSCEQNLNHDAMYWYRQDPGQGLRLIYYSQIVNDFQKGDIAEGYSVSREKKESFPLTVTSAQKNPTAFYLCASSIGLRFPERETQYFGPGTRLLVL.

This rearrangement joins TRBV4-1 to TRBJ1-2, with unresolved D. The V end was cut by 0 bases, the J end by 0 bases, with 17 bases between. The germline CDR1 and CDR2 sequences are MGHRA and YSYEKL. This CDR3 is built from 18 residues. The CDR3 sequence: CASSQERFQATSNYGYTF. DNA of the CDR3: TGCGCCAGCAGCCAAGAGCGGTTTCAGGCAACCTCTAACTATGGCTACACCTTC.

V and J are TRBV4-1 and TRBJ2-3; D uncertain. The CDR3 runs to 17 residues. Looked up from germline, CDR1 is MGHRA and CDR2 is YSYEKL. Deletions cut 4 bases from V and 1 base from J, with 18 bases between. CDR3 amino acids: CASSPSRVSARTDTQYF. In nucleotides, the CDR3 is TGCGCCAGCAGCCCATCCCGGGTCTCAGCTCGCACAGATACGCAGTATTTT.

The chain combines TRBV7-2 with TRBJ2-2, with D perhaps matching TRBD1 or TRBD2 (7 bases each). V gave up 7 bases and J gave up 4 bases, with 10 bases separating them. In germline, CDR1 is SGHTA, CDR2 FQGNSA. CDR3 length equals 13 residues. The CDR3 sequence: CASTGGGTGELFF. For the CDR3, the DNA is TGTGCCAGCACAGGGGGGGGCACCGGGGAGCTGTTTTTT.

The chain combines TRBV5-1 with TRBJ1-4; 7 bases agree with TRBD1. Germline V gene lookup returns CDR1 SGHRS and CDR2 YFSETQ. CDR3 length equals 14 residues. Trimming at V came to 5 bases and at J to 4 bases, leaving 5 bases not matched to a gene. CDR3 in DNA: TGCGCCAGCAGGCAACAGGGGCTTAATGAAAAACTGTTTTTT. Translated: CASRQQGLNEKLFF.